A selection of T cell receptor beta chains follows, all from one sample in a study of a mutant IDH1 vaccine in newly diagnosed glioma. These receptors have no known antigen. Only in-frame clones appear in the TCRdb table, and some are missing; sequencing was by immunoSEQ multiplex PCR. The sample has under 40,000 clones; roughly 80% are singletons. This sample comprised PBMCs, obtained from a glioma patient whose treatment included an IDH1 peptide vaccine. Receptor source: a woman under 30 with glioma. Both conserved end residues are part of each CDR3.

v_call cdr3_aa
TRBV7-6 CASSLADSKYSNQPQHF
TRBV4-3 CASSQVGGLEQYF
TRBV28 CATTRPSYTGELFF
TRBV5-4 CASSSTANTGELFF
TRBV5-1 CASSTGQPNNEQFF
TRBV27 CASSLSIAGNYEQYF
TRBV6-5 CASRIDRDPSYEQYF
TRBV2 CASRGVRGKLEQYF
TRBV10-3 CAISEGSYNEQFF
TRBV7-2 CASSPSGRLRYNEQFF
TRBV14 CASSRMGETGELFF
TRBV6-6 CASNPRGNSGANVLTF
TRBV7-2 CASSLGQGSYNEQFF
TRBV5-5 CASSLAVSSNQPQHF
TRBV5-6 CASSFWGNEKLFF
TRBV5-1 CASSLEGGTGANVLTF
TRBV4-3 CASSHGTADGETQYF
TRBV4-2 CASSQGASGRSGELFF
TRBV19 CASSGFREGTTEAFF
TRBV5-1 CASSIETGGYNEQFF
TRBV30 CAWSVLGLGQGDSGNTIYF
TRBV28 CASRTPRLRSEQYF
TRBV5-6 CASSPKTTGSQYF
TRBV27 CASRDPGGGNEQFF
TRBV29-1 CSVDREGNTEAFF
TRBV29-1 CSVVISGRTWHEYF
TRBV6-1 CASHLAGSSYEQYF
TRBV7-2 CASSLVSGTSGHEQYF
TRBV29-1 CSVRRGTAKNEKLFF
TRBV5-4 CASSLGYGQPSNEQFF
TRBV19 CASSRTGGTSLSGNTIYF
TRBV27 CASSLAPTGSPLHF
TRBV5-1 CASSLVQGASGTEAFF
TRBV7-6 CASSQGRSGANVLTF
TRBV4-3 CASSRSERGGYTF
TRBV27 CASSLTTGVGAFF
TRBV7-9 CASSLGAAGELFF